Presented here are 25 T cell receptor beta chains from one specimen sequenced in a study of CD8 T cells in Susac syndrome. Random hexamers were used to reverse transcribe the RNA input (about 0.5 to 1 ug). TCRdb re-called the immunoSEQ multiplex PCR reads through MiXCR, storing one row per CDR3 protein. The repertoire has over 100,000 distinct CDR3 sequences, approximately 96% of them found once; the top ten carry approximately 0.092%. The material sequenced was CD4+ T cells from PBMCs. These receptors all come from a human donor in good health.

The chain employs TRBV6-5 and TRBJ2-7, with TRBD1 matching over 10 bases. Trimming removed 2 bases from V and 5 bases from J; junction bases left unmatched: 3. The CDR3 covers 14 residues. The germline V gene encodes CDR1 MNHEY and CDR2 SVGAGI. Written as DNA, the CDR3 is TGTGCCAGCAGTTACAGGGGACAGGGGAACGAGCAGTACTTC. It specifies CASSYRGQGNEQYF.

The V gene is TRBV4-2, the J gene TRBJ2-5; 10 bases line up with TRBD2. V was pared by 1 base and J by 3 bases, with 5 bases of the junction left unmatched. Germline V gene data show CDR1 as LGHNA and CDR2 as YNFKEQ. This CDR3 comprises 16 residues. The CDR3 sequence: CASSQALAGGEETQYF. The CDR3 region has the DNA TGTGCCAGCAGCCAAGCGTTAGCGGGAGGCGAAGAGACCCAGTACTTC.

CDR3 nucleotide sequence: TGTGCCAGCAGCCGGCTCTTCGAACTAATGAACACTGAAGCTTTCTTT. Translated, it gives CASSRLFELMNTEAFF. The rearrangement links TRBV7-9 to TRBJ1-1; D uncertain. CDR1 is SEHNR, CDR2 FQNEAQ, per germline (reference sequence). V was cut by 5 bases and J by 0 bases, with 16 bases left in between. The CDR3 is 16 amino acids. The variable domain in full, completed from reference TRBV7-9 and TRBJ1-1, reads DTGVSQNPRHKITKRGQNVTFRCDPISEHNRLYWYRQTLGQGPEFLTYFQNEAQLEKSRLLSDRFSAERPKGSFSTLEIQRTEQGDSAMYLCASSRLFELMNTEAFFGQGTRLTVV.

In DNA form, the CDR3 reads TGCAGCGTTGATAGCCCCGCGATTGGTGGCTACACCTTC. This sequence encodes CSVDSPAIGGYTF. This rearrangement joins TRBV29-1 to TRBJ1-2; D uncertain. The CDR3 contains 13 residues. V was clipped by 3 bases and J by 7 bases, with 15 bases between them. The germline V gene encodes CDR1 SQVTM and CDR2 ANQGSEA.

CDR3 sequence: CASSWDVLNTEAFF. CDR3 nucleotides: TGTGCCAGTAGTTGGGACGTCCTGAACACTGAAGCTTTCTTT. The chain combines TRBV19 with TRBJ1-1, with D possibly TRBD1 on 5 matching bases. The germline gives CDR1 LNHDA, CDR2 SQIVND (reference sequence). Trimming removed 5 bases from V and 0 bases from J, with 10 bases in between. The length of the CDR3 is 14 residues.

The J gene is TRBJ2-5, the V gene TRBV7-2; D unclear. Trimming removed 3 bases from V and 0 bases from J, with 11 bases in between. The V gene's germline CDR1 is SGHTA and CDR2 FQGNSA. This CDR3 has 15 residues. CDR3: CASSFAPGYQETQYF. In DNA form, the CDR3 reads TGTGCCAGCAGCTTTGCCCCCGGGTACCAAGAGACCCAGTACTTC. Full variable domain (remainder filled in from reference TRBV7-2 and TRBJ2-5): GAGVSQSPSNKVTEKGKDVELRCDPISGHTALYWYRQSLGQGLEFLIYFQGNSAPDKSGLPSDRFSAERTGGSVSTLTIQRTQQEDSAVYLCASSFAPGYQETQYFGPGTRLLVL.

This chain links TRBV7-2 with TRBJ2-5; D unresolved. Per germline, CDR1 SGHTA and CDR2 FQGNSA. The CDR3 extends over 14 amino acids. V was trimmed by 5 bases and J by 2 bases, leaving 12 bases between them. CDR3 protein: CASSPLGVQETQYF. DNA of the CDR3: TGTGCCAGCAGCCCTCTTGGGGTGCAAGAGACCCAGTACTTC.

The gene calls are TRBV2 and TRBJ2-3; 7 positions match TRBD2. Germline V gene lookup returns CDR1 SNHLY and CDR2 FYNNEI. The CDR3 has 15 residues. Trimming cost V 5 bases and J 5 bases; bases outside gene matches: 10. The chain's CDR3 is CASSPWGGGRDTQYF. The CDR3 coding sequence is TGTGCCAGCAGTCCCTGGGGCGGGGGACGAGATACGCAGTATTTT.

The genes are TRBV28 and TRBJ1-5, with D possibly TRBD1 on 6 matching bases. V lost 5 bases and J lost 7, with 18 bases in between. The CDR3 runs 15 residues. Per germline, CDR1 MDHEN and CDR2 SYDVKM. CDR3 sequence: CASSGPRGAEQPQHF. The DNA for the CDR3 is TGTGCCAGCAGTGGCCCCCGGGGGGCAGAACAGCCCCAGCATTTT.

CDR3 sequence: CAWSVLVWAEAFF. The DNA for the CDR3 is TGTGCCTGGAGTGTACTCGTGTGGGCTGAAGCTTTCTTT. The rearrangement links TRBV30 to TRBJ1-1; no firm D call. Germline lookup yields CDR1 GTSNPN and CDR2 SVGIG (reference sequence). Between the trimmed V and J ends, which lost 0 bases and 6 bases, there was a span of 11 bases. This CDR3 contains 13 residues.

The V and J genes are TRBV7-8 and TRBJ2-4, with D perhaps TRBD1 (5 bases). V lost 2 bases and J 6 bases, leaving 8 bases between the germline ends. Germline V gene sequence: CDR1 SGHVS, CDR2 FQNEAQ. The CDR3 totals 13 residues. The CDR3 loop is CASSLRGTNIQYF. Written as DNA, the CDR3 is TGTGCCAGCAGCTTAAGGGGAACAAACATTCAGTACTTC.

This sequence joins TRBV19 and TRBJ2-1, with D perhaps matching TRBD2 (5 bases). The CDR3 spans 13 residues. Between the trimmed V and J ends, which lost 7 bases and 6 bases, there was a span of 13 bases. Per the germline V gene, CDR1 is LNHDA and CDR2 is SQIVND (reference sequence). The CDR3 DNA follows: TGTGCCAGTACCTGGACTTCAGGCAATGAGCAGTTCTTC. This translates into CASTWTSGNEQFF.

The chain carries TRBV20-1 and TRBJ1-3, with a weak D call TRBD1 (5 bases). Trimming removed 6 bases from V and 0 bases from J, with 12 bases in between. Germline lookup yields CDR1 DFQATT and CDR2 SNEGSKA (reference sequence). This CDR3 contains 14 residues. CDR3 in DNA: TGCAGTGCACGGGACCGAAACTCTGGAAACACCATATATTTT. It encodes CSARDRNSGNTIYF.

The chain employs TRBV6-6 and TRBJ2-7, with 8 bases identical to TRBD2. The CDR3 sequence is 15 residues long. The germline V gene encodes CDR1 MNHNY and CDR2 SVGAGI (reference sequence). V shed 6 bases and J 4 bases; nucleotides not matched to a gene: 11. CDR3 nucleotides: TGTGCCAGCAGCTGGACGGGGGGGCTTCGATACGAGCAGTACTTC. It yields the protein CASSWTGGLRYEQYF.

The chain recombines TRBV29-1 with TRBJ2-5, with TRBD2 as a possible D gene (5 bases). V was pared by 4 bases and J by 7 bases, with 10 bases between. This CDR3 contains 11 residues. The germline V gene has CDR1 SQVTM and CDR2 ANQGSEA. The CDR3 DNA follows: TGCAGCGTTGCGACTCGGGGGACCCAGTACTTC. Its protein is CSVATRGTQYF.

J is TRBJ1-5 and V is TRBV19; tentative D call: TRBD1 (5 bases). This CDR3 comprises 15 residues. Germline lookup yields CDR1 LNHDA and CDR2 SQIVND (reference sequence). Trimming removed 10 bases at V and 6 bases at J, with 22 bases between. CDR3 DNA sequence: TGTGCCACTAAGGCGAGGGGCCCTCTTACTCAGCCCCAGCATTTT. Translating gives CATKARGPLTQPQHF.

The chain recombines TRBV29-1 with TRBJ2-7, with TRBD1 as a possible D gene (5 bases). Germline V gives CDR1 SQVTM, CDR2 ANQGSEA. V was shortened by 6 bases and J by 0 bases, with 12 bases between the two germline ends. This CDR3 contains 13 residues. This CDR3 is CSVYQDSSYEQYF. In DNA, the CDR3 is TGCAGCGTGTATCAAGACAGCTCCTACGAGCAGTACTTC.

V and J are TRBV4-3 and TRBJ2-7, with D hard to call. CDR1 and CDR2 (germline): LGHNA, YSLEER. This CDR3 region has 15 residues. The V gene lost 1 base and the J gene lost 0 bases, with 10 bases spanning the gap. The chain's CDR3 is CASSQASSSSYEQYF. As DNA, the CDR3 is TGCGCCAGCAGCCAAGCTTCCTCGTCCTCCTACGAGCAGTACTTC.

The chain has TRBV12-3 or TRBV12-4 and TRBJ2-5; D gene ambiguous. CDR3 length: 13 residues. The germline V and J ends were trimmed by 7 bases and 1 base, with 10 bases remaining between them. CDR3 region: CASIRDLQETQYF. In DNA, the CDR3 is TGTGCCAGCATCCGAGACCTCCAAGAGACCCAGTACTTC.

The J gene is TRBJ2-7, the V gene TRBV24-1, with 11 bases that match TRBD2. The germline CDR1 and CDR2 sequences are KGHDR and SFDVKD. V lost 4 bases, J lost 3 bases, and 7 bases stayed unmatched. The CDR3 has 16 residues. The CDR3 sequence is CATSEGGLADNYEQYF. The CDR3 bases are TGTGCCACCAGTGAAGGGGGACTAGCGGATAACTACGAGCAGTACTTC.

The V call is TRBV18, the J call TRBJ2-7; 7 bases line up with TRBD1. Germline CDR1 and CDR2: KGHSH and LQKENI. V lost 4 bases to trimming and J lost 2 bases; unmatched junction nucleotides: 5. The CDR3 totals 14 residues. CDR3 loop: CASSLGTVPYEQYF. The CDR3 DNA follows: TGTGCCAGCTCACTGGGGACAGTACCCTACGAGCAGTACTTC.

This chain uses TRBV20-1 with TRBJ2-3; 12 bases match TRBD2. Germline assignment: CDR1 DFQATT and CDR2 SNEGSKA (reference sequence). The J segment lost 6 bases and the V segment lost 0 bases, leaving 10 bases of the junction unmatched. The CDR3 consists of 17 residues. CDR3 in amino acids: CSARDYGLAGGPDTQYF. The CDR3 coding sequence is TGCAGTGCTAGAGATTACGGTCTAGCGGGAGGGCCGGATACGCAGTATTTT.

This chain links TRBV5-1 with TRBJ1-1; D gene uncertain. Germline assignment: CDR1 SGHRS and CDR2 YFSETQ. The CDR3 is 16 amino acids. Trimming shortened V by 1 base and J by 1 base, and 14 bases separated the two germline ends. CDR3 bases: TGCGCCAGCAGCTTGTTAGTGGGCACCCCGAACACTGAAGCTTTCTTT. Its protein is CASSLLVGTPNTEAFF.

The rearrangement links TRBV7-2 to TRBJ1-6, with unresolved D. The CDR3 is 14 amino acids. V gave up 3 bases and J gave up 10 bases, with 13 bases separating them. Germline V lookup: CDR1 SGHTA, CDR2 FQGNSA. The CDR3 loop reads CASSLDRTRSPLHF. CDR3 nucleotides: TGTGCCAGCAGCTTGGACCGGACGAGGTCACCCCTCCACTTT.

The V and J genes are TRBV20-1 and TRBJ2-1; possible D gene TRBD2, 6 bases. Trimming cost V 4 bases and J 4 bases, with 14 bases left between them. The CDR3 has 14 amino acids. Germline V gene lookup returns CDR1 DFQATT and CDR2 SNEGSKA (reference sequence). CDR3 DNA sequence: TGCAGTGCTAAAGCGGGCAACCTTTACAATGAGCAGTTCTTC. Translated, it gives CSAKAGNLYNEQFF.